The clone carrying this T cell receptor beta chain was seen more than once but under ten times. This sample is part of a study of T cells in Graves' hyperthyroidism and ophthalmopathy. V lost 0 bases, J lost 10 bases, and 0 bases lay in between. Germline-derived CDR1 and CDR2 are SQVTM and ANQGSEA. There are 8 residues in the CDR3. 10 ml fresh peripheral blood yielded the PBMCs. RNA transcripts yielded amplified TCR beta CDR3 regions. First-round RT-PCR of the TCR CDR3 relied on the HTBI primer set. TCRdb ran MiXCR on the multiplex PCR reads and lists one entry per CDR3 protein. This sample carries roughly 700,000 distinct CDR3 sequences, roughly 17% of them seen once, and the ten largest clones take about 14%.

J is TRBJ1-1 and V is TRBV29-1; D is uncertain. Sequencing used blood. This clonotype was obtained from a man aged 50 to 59 with Graves' hyperthyroidism. Written as DNA, the CDR3 is TGCAGCGTTGAAGAAGCTTTCTTT. Translated: CSVEEAFF.